This T cell receptor (beta chain) was profiled in a study of graft-versus-host responses after intestinal transplantation. At the level of the study: Recipients had transplants, and these were multivisceral, liver-intestinal, or isolated intestinal. Recipients uniformly received anti-thymocyte globulin induction, followed by tacrolimus and steroids for approximately 3 years. Study outcomes and limitations: Patients with graft-donor T cell macrochimerism had high graft-versus-host to host-versus-graft clonal ratios in allografts. Among recipient marrow samples, GvH clones were found; some appeared first in ileum or blood.

Germline V CDR1 and CDR2: SEHNR, FQNEAQ (reference sequence). The V and J ends lost 2 bases and 5 bases respectively, with 15 bases between them. The CDR3 sequence is 15 residues long. Sequencing used immunoSEQ multiplex PCR; TCRdb keeps in-frame clones, though not all of them. The sample consists of more than 60,000 clones, 90% of them appearing once. A word on this clone: Its target is not known.

Specimen: unstimulated CD8+ T cells sorted from spleen or lymph node cells, collected before intestinal transplant. The gene calls are TRBV7-9 and TRBJ1-2; possibly TRBD1 for D (6 bases). The TCR was taken from a human donor who received an intestinal transplant. CDR3: CASSLPDSYSYGYTF. The CDR3 bases are TGTGCCAGCAGCTTACCGGACAGCTATTCATATGGCTACACCTTC.